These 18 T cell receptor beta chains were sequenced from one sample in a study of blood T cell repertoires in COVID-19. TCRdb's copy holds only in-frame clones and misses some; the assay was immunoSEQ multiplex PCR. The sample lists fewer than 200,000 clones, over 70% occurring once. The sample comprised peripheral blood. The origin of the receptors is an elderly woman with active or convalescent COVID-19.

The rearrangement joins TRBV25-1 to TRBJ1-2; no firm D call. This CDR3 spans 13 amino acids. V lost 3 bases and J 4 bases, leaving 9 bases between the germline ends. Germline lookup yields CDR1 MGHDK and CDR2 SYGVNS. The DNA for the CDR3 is TGTGCCAGCAGTGATCGGCGGCCCTATGGCTACACCTTC. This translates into CASSDRRPYGYTF.

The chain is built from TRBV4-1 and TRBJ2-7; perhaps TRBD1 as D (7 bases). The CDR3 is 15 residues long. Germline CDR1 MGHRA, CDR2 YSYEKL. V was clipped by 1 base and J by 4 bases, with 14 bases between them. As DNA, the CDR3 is TGCGCCAGCAGCCAAGTCTCTCAGGGGGGTTACGAGCAGTACTTC. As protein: CASSQVSQGGYEQYF.

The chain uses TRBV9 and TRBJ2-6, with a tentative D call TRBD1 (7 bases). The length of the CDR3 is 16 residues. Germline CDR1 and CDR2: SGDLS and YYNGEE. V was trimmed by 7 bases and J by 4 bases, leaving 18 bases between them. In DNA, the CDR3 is TGTGCCAGCGGCCACCCAGGGGGGATCGGGGCCAACGTCCTGACTTTC. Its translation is CASGHPGGIGANVLTF.

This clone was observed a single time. CDR3 in amino acids: CASSPPSRVGPQYF. The CDR3 nucleotides read TGTGCCAGCAGCCCCCCGAGCAGGGTCGGGCCCCAGTACTTC. The chain uses TRBV11-1 and TRBJ2-5; TRBD1 is a possible D gene (5 bases). This CDR3 has 14 amino acids. Deletions cut 5 bases from V and 9 bases from J, with 19 bases between. Germline V gives CDR1 SGHAT, CDR2 FQDESV (reference sequence).

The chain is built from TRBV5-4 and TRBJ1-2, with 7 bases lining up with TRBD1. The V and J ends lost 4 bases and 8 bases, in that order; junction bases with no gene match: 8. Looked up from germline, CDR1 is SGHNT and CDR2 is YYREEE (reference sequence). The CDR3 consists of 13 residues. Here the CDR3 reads CASSRPGTAGYTF. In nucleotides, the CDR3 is TGTGCCAGCAGCCGACCCGGGACAGCCGGCTACACCTTC. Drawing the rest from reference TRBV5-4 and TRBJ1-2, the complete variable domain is ETGVTQSPTHLIKTRGQQVTLRCSSQSGHNTVSWYQQALGQGPQFIFQYYREEENGRGNFPPRFSGLQFPNYSSELNVNALELDDSALYLCASSRPGTAGYTFGSGTRLTVV.

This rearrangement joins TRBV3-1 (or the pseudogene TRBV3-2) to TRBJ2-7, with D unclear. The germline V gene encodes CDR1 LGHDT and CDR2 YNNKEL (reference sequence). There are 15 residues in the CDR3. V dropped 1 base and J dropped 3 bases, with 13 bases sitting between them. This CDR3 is CASSQAGQANYEQYF. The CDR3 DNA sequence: TGTGCCAGCAGCCAAGCTGGCCAGGCGAACTACGAGCAGTACTTC.

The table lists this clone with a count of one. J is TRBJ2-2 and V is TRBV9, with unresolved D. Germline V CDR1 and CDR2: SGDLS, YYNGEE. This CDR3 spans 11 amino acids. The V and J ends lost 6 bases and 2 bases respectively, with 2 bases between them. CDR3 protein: CASTNTGELFF. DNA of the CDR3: TGTGCCAGCACAAACACCGGGGAGCTGTTTTTT.

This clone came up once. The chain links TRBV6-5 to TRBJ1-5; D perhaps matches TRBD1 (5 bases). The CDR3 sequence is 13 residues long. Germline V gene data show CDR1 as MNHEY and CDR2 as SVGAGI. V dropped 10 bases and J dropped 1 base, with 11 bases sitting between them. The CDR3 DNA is TGTGCCACCCAGGGTAGGAGCAATCAGCCCCAGCATTTT. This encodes CATQGRSNQPQHF.

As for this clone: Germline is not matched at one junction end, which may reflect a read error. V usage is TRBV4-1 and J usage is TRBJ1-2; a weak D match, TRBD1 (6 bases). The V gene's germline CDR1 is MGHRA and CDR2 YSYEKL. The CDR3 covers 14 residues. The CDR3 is CASNQQGQAGGYTF. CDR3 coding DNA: TGCGCCAGCAACCAACAGGGCCAGGCCGGTGGCTACACCTTC.

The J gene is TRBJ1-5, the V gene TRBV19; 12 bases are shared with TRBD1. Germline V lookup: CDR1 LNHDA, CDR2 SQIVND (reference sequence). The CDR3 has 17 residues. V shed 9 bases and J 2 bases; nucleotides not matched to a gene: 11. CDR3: CASRPGTGGLGNQPQHF. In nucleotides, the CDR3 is TGTGCCAGCCGTCCCGGGACAGGGGGCTTGGGCAATCAGCCCCAGCATTTT.

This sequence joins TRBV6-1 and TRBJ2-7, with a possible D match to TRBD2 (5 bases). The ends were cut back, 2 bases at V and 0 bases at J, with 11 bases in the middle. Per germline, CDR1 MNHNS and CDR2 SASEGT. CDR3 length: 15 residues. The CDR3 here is CASSELEDHSYEQYF. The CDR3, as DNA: TGTGCCAGCAGTGAACTGGAGGATCACTCCTACGAGCAGTACTTC.

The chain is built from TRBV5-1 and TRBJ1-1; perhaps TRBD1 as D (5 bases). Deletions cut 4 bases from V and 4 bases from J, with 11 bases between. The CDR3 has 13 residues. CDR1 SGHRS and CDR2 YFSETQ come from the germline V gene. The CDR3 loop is CASSIPGFTEAFF. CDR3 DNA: TGCGCCAGCAGCATTCCAGGGTTCACTGAAGCTTTCTTT.

DNA for the CDR3: TGTGCCAGCTCACCCAAACTGACTAGTAGCACAGATACGCAGTATTTT. Encoded protein: CASSPKLTSSTDTQYF. The chain uses TRBV18 and TRBJ2-3; D is perhaps TRBD2 (6 bases). V was trimmed by 3 bases and J by 0 bases, leaving 13 bases between them. The CDR3 contains 16 residues. Per the germline V gene, CDR1 is KGHSH and CDR2 is LQKENI.

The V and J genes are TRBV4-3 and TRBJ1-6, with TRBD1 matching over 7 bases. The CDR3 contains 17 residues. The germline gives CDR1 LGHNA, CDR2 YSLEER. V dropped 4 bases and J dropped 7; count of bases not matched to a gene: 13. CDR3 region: CASSLSPGQTGNSPLHF. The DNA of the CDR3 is TGCGCCAGCAGCCTAAGTCCGGGACAGACAGGGAATTCACCCCTCCACTTT.

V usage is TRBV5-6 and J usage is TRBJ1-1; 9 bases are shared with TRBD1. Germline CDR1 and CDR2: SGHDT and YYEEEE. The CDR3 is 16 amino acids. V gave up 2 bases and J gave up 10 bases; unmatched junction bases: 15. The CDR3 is CASSFQTPTQGAPAFF. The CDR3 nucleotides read TGTGCCAGCAGCTTTCAGACCCCCACACAGGGGGCTCCAGCTTTCTTT.

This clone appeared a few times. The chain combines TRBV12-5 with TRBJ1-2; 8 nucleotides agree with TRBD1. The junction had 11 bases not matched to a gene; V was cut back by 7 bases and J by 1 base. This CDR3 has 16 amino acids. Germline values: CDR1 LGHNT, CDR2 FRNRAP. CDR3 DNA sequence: TGTGCTAGTGACGACGGACAGGGACTCTTTAACTATGGCTACACCTTC. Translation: CASDDGQGLFNYGYTF.

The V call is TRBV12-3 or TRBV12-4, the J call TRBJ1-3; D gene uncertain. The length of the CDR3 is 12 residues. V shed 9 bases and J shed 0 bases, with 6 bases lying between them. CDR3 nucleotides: TGTGCCAGTCGGGACTCTGGAAACACCATATATTTT. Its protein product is CASRDSGNTIYF.

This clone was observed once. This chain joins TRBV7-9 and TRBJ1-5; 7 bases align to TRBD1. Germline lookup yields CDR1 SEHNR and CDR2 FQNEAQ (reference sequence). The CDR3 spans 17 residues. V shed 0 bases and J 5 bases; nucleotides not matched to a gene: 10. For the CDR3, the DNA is TGTGCCAGCAGCTTAGCGACAGGGAACCCCAACGATCAGCCCCAGCATTTT. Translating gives CASSLATGNPNDQPQHF.